This TCR beta chain derives from a study of blood T cell repertoires in COVID-19. Study at large: Acute and convalescent COVID-19 samples came from the United States, Italy and Spain. PBMCs, B-cell-depleted T cells, or T cells provided the cDNA or gDNA that made up the material.

Germline V gene data show CDR1 as MNHNS and CDR2 as SASEGT. The trim removed 3 bases at V and 5 bases at J, leaving 7 bases unmatched. The CDR3 is made up of 15 amino acids. In the original processing: Amplification of reference gene primers provided the estimated nucleated cell counts. The method was immunoSEQ multiplex PCR; TCRdb's version includes in-frame clones alone and lacks a portion of them. For V, J and clone size, that table is used; D and trimming come from the DNA. Altogether approximately 67,000 clones are present, 87% being singletons, with the ten largest covering roughly 5.2%. The sample comprised peripheral blood. This sequence joins TRBV6-1 and TRBJ1-5, with 7 bases fitting TRBD1. The receptor's source is a man in his forties or fifties with active COVID-19. The CDR3 region is CASSDLDRVYQPQHF. CDR3 nucleotides: TGTGCCAGCAGTGACCTCGACAGGGTTTATCAGCCCCAGCATTTT.